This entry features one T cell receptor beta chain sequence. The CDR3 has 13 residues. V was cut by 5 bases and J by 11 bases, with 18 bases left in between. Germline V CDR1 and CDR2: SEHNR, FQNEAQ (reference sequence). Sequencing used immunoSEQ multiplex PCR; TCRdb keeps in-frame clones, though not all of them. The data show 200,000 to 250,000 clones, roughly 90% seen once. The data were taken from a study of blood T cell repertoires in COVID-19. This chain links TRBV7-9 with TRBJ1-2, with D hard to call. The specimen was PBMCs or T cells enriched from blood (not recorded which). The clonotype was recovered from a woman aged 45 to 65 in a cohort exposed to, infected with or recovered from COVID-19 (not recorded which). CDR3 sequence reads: CASSLDRPSAYTF. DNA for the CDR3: TGTGCCAGCAGCCTCGACCGGCCAAGCGCGTACACCTTC.